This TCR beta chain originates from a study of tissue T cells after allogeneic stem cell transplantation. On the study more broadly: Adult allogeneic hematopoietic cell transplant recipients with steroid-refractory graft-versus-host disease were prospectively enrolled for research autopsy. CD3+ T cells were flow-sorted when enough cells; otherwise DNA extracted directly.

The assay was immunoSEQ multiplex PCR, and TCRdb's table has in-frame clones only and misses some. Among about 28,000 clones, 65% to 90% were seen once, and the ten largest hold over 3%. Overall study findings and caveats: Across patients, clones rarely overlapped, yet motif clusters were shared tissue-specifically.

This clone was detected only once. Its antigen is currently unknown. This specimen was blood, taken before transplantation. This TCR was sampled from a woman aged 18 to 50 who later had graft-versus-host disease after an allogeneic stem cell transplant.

The CDR3 sequence is CASSYGGINYGYTF. CDR3 coding DNA: TGTGCCAGCAGTTACGGGGGAATTAACTATGGCTACACCTTC. The chain combines TRBV6-6 with TRBJ1-2; TRBD1 is a possible D gene (5 bases). Trimming pared 2 bases from V and 1 base from J, leaving 8 bases between. The CDR3 is 14 residues long. Germline CDR1 MNHNY, CDR2 SVGAGI (reference sequence).